A single sample is the source of the 18 T cell receptor beta chains below, sequenced in a study of blood T cell repertoires in COVID-19. Sequencing was performed with immunoSEQ multiplex PCR; in TCRdb, only in-frame clones are kept and a portion is missing. The sample has approximately 140,000 clones; around 81% are singletons. Material: peripheral blood. The receptors originated from a woman in her thirties or forties with active or convalescent COVID-19.

The V call is TRBV5-1, the J call TRBJ2-5; D unresolved. Trimming removed 0 bases at V and 1 base at J, with 4 bases between. The CDR3 is 13 amino acids. Germline-derived CDR1 and CDR2 are SGHRS and YFSETQ. The CDR3 sequence is CASSLAFQETQYF. CDR3 sequence (DNA): TGCGCCAGCAGCTTGGCCTTCCAAGAGACCCAGTACTTC.

The chain has TRBV30 and TRBJ1-2; TRBD1 is a possible D gene (5 bases). The V gene lost 0 bases and the J gene lost 8 bases, with 13 bases spanning the gap. Germline CDR1 reads GTSNPN; CDR2 reads SVGIG (reference sequence). This CDR3 comprises 13 residues. In nucleotides, the CDR3 is TGTGCCTGGAGTGTACAGGCAGGGTGGGGCTACACCTTC. This gives the protein CAWSVQAGWGYTF.

The chain joins TRBV28 to TRBJ1-2; TRBD1 matches 12 bases. Germline V gene data show CDR1 as MDHEN and CDR2 as SYDVKM. There are 16 residues in the CDR3. V lost 5 bases and J lost 4; bases outside the gene matches: 8. CDR3 in amino acids: CASSPGTGGSVYGYTF. The CDR3 DNA is TGTGCCAGCAGTCCTGGGACAGGGGGCTCGGTCTATGGCTACACCTTC.

The chain carries TRBV9 and TRBJ2-5; possibly TRBD1 for D (5 bases). Germline V gives CDR1 SGDLS, CDR2 YYNGEE. The CDR3 is 16 residues long. V was clipped by 0 bases and J by 5 bases, with 17 bases between them. The CDR3 region is CASSVVLGAKQETQYF. The CDR3, as DNA: TGTGCCAGCAGCGTAGTCCTTGGGGCCAAGCAGGAGACCCAGTACTTC.

The gene calls are TRBV11-2 and TRBJ2-2; 12 nucleotides match TRBD2. Germline V gene lookup returns CDR1 SGHAT and CDR2 FQNNGV. This CDR3 spans 18 amino acids. The ends lost 1 base at V and 4 bases at J; junction bases unmatched: 7. DNA of the CDR3: TGTGCCAGCAGCTTAGTCGCTAGCGGGGGGGCGGGCACCGGGGAGCTGTTTTTT. This encodes CASSLVASGGAGTGELFF.

The genes are TRBV2 and TRBJ2-6, with D maybe TRBD1 (9 bases). Trimming removed 8 bases at V and 4 bases at J, with 24 bases between. CDR3 length: 18 residues. Germline values: CDR1 SNHLY, CDR2 FYNNEI. The chain's CDR3 is CASGLTGTGTRGANVLTF. Written as DNA, the CDR3 is TGTGCCAGCGGACTGACCGGGACAGGGACTAGAGGGGCCAACGTCCTGACTTTC.

This chain's CDR3 is CASSYGGGSYGYTF. The DNA for the CDR3 is TGTGCCAGCAGTTATGGGGGAGGATCCTATGGCTACACCTTC. The V and J genes are TRBV6-2 or TRBV6-3 and TRBJ1-2, with TRBD1 as a possible D gene (5 bases). Germline loops: CDR1 MNHEY, CDR2 SVGEGT. Trimming cost V 3 bases and J 4 bases, with 12 bases left between them. The CDR3 has 14 amino acids.

The chain combines TRBV4-3 with TRBJ2-7, with 7 bases matching TRBD1. This CDR3 is 15 amino acids long. With V trimmed by 4 bases and J by 0 bases, 6 bases remained unmatched. The germline V gene has CDR1 LGHNA and CDR2 YSLEER. The CDR3 nucleotides are TGCGCCAGCAGCCCCGGGACAGCGAGCTCCTACGAGCAGTACTTC. Amino acids: CASSPGTASSYEQYF.

The chain has TRBV5-1 and TRBJ1-1; 10 bases map to TRBD1. Germline V CDR1 and CDR2: SGHRS, YFSETQ. The CDR3 loop spans 15 amino acids. The V and J ends lost 4 bases and 3 bases, in that order; junction bases with no gene match: 6. As DNA, the CDR3 is TGCGCCAGCAGCCGAGACAGGGGGCGGGACACTGAAGCTTTCTTT. As protein: CASSRDRGRDTEAFF.

The count of this clone is one. This chain links TRBV2 with TRBJ1-1; D possibly corresponds to TRBD1 (5 bases). CDR1 is SNHLY and CDR2 is FYNNEI in the germline V gene. The CDR3 has 16 amino acids. Trimming cost V 6 bases and J 1 base, with 18 bases left between them. CDR3 nucleotide sequence: TGTGCCAGCAGGCTGCCCAGGGCCGGCCCGAACACTGAAGCTTTCTTT. This sequence encodes CASRLPRAGPNTEAFF.

This sequence joins TRBV15 and TRBJ1-4; D gene uncertain. The length of the CDR3 is 15 residues. With 1 base removed from V and 0 bases from J, the gap between germline ends came to 6 bases. Germline V CDR1 and CDR2: LNHNV, YYDKDF (reference sequence). This chain's CDR3 is CATSRASTTNEKLFF. CDR3 DNA sequence: TGTGCCACCAGCAGAGCCAGTACAACTAATGAAAAACTGTTTTTT.

The chain combines TRBV28 with TRBJ2-5, with D unclear. CDR1 is MDHEN and CDR2 is SYDVKM in the germline V gene. V lost 7 bases to trimming and J lost 0 bases, with 15 bases between them. The CDR3 covers 15 residues. The CDR3 region is CASTRSPGYQETQYF. DNA for the CDR3: TGTGCCAGCACCAGATCCCCCGGGTACCAAGAGACCCAGTACTTC. The variable domain in full, with the rest retrieved from reference TRBV28 and TRBJ2-5, is DVKVTQSSRYLVKRTGEKVFLECVQDMDHENMFWYRQDPGLGLRLIYFSYDVKMKEKGDIPEGYSVSREKKERFSLILESASTNQTSMYLCASTRSPGYQETQYFGPGTRLLVL.

V usage is TRBV27 and J usage is TRBJ1-4, with D perhaps TRBD1 (6 bases). The CDR3 has 13 residues. The germline CDR1 and CDR2 sequences are MNHEY and SMNVEV (reference sequence). Trimming shortened V by 5 bases and J by 8 bases, and 12 bases separated the two germline ends. The CDR3 protein is CASSTARGEKLFF. The CDR3 nucleotides are TGTGCCAGCAGTACAGCGAGGGGGGAAAAACTGTTTTTT.

The chain has TRBV2 and TRBJ1-2; D is undetermined. CDR3 length: 13 amino acids. Germline V gene data show CDR1 as SNHLY and CDR2 as FYNNEI. V was clipped by 6 bases and J by 8 bases, with 16 bases between them. The CDR3 protein is CASSQLPRVGYTF. The CDR3 region has the DNA TGTGCCAGCAGCCAGCTGCCCCGGGTCGGCTACACCTTC. The complete variable domain, with remaining parts taken from reference TRBV2 and TRBJ1-2, reads EPEVTQTPSHQVTQMGQEVILRCVPISNHLYFYWYRQILGQKVEFLVSFYNNEISEKSEIFDDQFSVERPDGSNFTLKIRSTKLEDSAMYFCASSQLPRVGYTFGSGTRLTVV.

V gene TRBV11-2 combines with J gene TRBJ1-6, with 7 nucleotides matching TRBD1. Germline V gene data show CDR1 as SGHAT and CDR2 as FQNNGV. The J segment lost 7 bases and the V segment lost 2 bases, leaving 5 bases of the junction unmatched. There are 15 residues in the CDR3. CDR3 nucleotide sequence: TGTGCCAGCAGCTTATACGCAGGGGGGAATTCACCCCTCCACTTT. Its protein is CASSLYAGGNSPLHF.

The chain recombines TRBV4-3 with TRBJ2-1, with D possibly TRBD2 on 5 matching bases. The CDR3 has 14 amino acids. Trimming pared 4 bases from V and 6 bases from J, leaving 13 bases between. Germline V gives CDR1 LGHNA, CDR2 YSLEER. The DNA of the CDR3 is TGCGCCAGCAGCCCCTGGACTGTTTCCAATGAGCAGTTCTTC. Amino acids: CASSPWTVSNEQFF.

The chain couples TRBV27 to TRBJ1-1; TRBD1 matches at 7 bases. Unmatched junction bases numbered 14, after V lost 5 bases and J lost 8 bases. The CDR3 has 15 amino acids. Per germline, CDR1 MNHEY and CDR2 SMNVEV (reference sequence). The CDR3 reads CASSLLQGLLTEAFF. In DNA, the CDR3 is TGTGCCAGCAGTCTCCTACAGGGGCTCCTGACCGAAGCTTTCTTT.

This clone was seen a handful of times. The CDR3 is CASSLGAVATNEKLFF. CDR3 DNA: TGTGCCAGCAGCTTGGGTGCTGTAGCAACTAATGAAAAACTGTTTTTT. This chain uses TRBV5-5 with TRBJ1-4, with D hard to call. V shed 0 bases and J shed 0 bases, with 9 bases lying between them. Germline lookup yields CDR1 SGHKS and CDR2 YYEKEE (reference sequence). The CDR3 loop spans 16 amino acids.